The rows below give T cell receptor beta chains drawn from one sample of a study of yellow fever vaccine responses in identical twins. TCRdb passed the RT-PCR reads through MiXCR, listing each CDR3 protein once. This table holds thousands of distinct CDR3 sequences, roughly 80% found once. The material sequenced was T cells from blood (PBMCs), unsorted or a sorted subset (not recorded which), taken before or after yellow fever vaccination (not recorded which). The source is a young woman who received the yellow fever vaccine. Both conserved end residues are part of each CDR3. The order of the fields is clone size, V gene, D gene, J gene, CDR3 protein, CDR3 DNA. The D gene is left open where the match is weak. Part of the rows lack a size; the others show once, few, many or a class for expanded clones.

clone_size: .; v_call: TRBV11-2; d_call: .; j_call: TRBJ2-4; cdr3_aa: CASSWVEGGSKNIQYF; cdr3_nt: TGTGCCAGCAGCTGGGTTGAGGGGGGGAGCAAAAACATTCAGTACTTC
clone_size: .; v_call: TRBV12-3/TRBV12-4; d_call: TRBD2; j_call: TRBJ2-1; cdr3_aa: CASATSGGVDEQFF; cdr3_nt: TGTGCCAGCGCCACTAGCGGGGGGGTTGATGAGCAGTTCTTC
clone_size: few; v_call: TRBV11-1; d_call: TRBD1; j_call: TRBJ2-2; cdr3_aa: CASSPRTGGSKTGELFF; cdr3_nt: TGTGCCAGCAGCCCCAGGACAGGGGGTAGTAAGACCGGGGAGCTGTTTTTT
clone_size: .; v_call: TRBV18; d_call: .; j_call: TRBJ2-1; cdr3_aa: CASSPPVDFTNEQFF; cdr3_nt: TGTGCCAGCTCACCACCGGTTGATTTTACGAATGAGCAGTTCTTC
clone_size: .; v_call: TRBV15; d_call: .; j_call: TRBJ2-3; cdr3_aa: CATSKTDTQYF; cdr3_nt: TGTGCCACCAGCAAGACAGATACGCAGTATTTT
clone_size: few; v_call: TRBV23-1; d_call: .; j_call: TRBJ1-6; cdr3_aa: CASSQSEKCNYNSPLHF; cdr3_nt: TGCGCCAGCAGTCAATCGGAAAAGTGCAACTATAATTCACCCCTCCACTTT
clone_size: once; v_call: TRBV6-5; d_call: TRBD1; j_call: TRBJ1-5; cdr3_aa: CASSYRDSSNPQHF; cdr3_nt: TGTGCCAGCAGTTATAGGGACAGTAGTAACCCCCAGCATTTT
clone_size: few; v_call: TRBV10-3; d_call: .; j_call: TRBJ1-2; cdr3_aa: CAIRDSSTVRYTF; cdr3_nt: TGTGCCATCAGGGACAGCTCTACGGTCCGCTACACCTTC
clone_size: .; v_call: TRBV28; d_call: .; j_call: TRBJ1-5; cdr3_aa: CASSLRYPLGNQPQHF; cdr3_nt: TGTGCCAGCAGTTTGCGGTACCCCCTTGGCAATCAGCCCCAGCATTTT
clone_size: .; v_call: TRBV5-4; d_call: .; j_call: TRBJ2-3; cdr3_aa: CASSLPGADTQYF; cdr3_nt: TGTGCCAGCAGCTTGCCGGGGGCGGATACGCAGTATTTT
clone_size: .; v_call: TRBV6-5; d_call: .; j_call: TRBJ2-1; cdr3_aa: CASSSGTRDEQFF; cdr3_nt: TGTGCCAGCAGTTCAGGCACTAGGGATGAGCAGTTCTTC
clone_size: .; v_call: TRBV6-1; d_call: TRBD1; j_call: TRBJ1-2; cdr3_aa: CASRKPNRGPSYGYTF; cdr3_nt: TGTGCCAGCAGGAAACCCAACAGGGGGCCTAGCTATGGCTACACCTTC
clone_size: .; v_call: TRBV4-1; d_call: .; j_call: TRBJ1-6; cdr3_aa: CASSHPLGVDSPLHF; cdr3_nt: TGCGCCAGCAGCCACCCTTTGGGGGTCGATTCACCCCTCCACTTT
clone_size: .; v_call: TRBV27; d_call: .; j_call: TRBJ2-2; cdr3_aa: CASSLPFAGELFF; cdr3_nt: TGTGCCAGCAGTTTACCTTTTGCGGGGGAGCTGTTTTTT
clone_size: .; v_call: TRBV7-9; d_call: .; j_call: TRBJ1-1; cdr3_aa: CASSSTDSRSTEAFF; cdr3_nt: TGTGCCAGCAGCTCAACGGACAGTCGCTCCACTGAAGCTTTCTTT
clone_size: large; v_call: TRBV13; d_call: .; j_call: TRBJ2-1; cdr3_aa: CASSNSDRTYGDNEQFF; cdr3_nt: TGTGCCAGCAGCAACAGCGATAGGACGTACGGCGACAATGAGCAGTTCTTC
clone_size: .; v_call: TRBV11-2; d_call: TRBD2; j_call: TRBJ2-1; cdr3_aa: CASSFQGLGTSKFF; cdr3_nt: TGTGCCAGCAGCTTCCAAGGGCTCGGGACTAGCAAGTTCTTC
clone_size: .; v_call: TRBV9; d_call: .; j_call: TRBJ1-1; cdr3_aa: CASSTKTDLNTEAFF; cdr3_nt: TGTGCCAGCAGCACAAAGACGGATCTGAACACTGAAGCTTTCTTT
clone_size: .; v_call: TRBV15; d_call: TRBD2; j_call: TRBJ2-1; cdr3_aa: CATSRDLAGVRDEQFF; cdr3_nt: TGTGCCACCAGCAGAGATCTAGCGGGAGTGAGAGATGAGCAGTTCTTC
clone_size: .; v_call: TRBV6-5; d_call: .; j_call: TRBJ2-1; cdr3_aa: CASSYAGGSSYNEQFF; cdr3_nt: TGTGCCAGCAGTTACGCCGGAGGGTCGTCCTACAATGAGCAGTTCTTC
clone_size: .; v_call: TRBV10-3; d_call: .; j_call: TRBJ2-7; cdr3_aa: CAISESIFRGPRMEQYF; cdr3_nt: TGTGCCATCAGTGAGTCGATCTTTCGAGGGCCGAGGATGGAGCAGTACTTC
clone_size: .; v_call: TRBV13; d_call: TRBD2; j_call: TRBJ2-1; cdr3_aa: CASSLGWLAGVGEQFF; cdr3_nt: TGTGCCAGCAGCTTAGGTTGGCTAGCGGGAGTTGGGGAGCAGTTCTTC
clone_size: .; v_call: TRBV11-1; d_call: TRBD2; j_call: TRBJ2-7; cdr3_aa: CASSGWTSGSSYEQYF; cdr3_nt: TGTGCCAGCAGCGGATGGACTAGCGGGAGCTCCTACGAGCAGTACTTC
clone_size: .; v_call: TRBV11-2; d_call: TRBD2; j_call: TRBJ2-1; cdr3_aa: CASSEREVYNEQFF; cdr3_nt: TGTGCCAGCTCTGAGCGGGAGGTTTACAATGAGCAGTTCTTC
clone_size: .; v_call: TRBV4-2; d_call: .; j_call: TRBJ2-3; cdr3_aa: CASSQGGVGADTQYF; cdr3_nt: TGTGCCAGCAGCCAAGGCGGGGTGGGGGCAGATACGCAGTATTTT
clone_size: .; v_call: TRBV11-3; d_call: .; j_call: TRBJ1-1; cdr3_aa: CASSLTLNTEAFF; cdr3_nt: TGTGCCAGCAGCCTCACGCTTAACACTGAAGCTTTCTTT
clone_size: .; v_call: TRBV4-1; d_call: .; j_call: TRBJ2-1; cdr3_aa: CASSQDLDEQFF; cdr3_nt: TGCGCCAGCAGCCAAGATTTGGATGAGCAGTTCTTC
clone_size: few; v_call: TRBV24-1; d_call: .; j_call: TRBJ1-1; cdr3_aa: CATSDNTEAFF; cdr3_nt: TGTGCCACCAGTGATAACACTGAAGCTTTCTTT
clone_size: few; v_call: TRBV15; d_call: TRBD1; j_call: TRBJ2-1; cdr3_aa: CATSSRGREAEQFF; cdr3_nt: TGTGCCACCAGCTCCAGGGGGCGAGAGGCTGAGCAGTTCTTC
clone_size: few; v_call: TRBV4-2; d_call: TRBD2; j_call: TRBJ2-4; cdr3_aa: CASSTRTSGQNPSIQYF; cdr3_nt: TGTGCCAGCAGCACCCGGACTAGCGGCCAGAACCCGAGCATTCAGTACTTC
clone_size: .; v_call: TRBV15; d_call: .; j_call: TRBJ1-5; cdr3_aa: CATSSRGMRAQPQHF; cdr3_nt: TGTGCCACCAGCAGTAGAGGGATGAGGGCTCAGCCCCAGCATTTT
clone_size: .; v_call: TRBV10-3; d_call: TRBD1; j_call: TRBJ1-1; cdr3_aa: CAIRADRANTEAFF; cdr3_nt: TGTGCCATCAGGGCGGACAGGGCGAACACTGAAGCTTTCTTT
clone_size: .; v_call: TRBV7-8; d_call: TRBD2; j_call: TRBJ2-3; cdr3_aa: CASRPAELAGGDTQYF; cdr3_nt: TGTGCCAGCAGACCCGCGGAACTAGCGGGAGGGGATACGCAGTATTTT
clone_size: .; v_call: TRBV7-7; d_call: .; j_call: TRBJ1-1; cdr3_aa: CASSLGINTEAFF; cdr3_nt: TGTGCCAGCAGCTTAGGGATAAACACTGAAGCTTTCTTT
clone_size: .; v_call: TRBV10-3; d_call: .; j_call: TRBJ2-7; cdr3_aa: CAIRNAVTDSEQYF; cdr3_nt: TGTGCCATCAGGAACGCGGTTACCGACTCCGAGCAGTACTTC
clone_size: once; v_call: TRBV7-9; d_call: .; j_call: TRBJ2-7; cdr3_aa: CASSLRGYEQYF; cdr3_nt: TGTGCCAGCAGCTTACGGGGGTACGAGCAGTACTTC
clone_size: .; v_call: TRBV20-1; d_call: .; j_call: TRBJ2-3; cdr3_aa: CSAREWPLDTQYF; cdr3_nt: TGCAGTGCTAGAGAGTGGCCGCTAGATACGCAGTATTTT
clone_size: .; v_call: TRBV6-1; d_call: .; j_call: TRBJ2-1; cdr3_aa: CASRTTVSYNEQFF; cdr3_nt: TGTGCCAGCAGAACGACAGTCTCCTACAATGAGCAGTTCTTC
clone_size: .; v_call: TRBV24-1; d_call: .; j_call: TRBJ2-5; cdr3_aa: CATSDLLGGETQYF; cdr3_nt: TGTGCCACCAGTGACCTGCTGGGTGGGGAGACCCAGTACTTC
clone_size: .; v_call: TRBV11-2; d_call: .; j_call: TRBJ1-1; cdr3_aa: CASSPPVLSEAFF; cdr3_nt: TGTGCCAGCAGCCCACCCGTTTTGTCTGAAGCTTTCTTT
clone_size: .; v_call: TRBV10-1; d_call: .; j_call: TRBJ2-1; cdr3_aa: CASSEWQGNEQFF; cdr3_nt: TGCGCCAGCAGTGAGTGGCAGGGCAATGAGCAGTTCTTC
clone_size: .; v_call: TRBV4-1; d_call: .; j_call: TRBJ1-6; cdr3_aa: CASSQGTARSPLHF; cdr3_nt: TGCGCCAGCAGCCAAGGGACGGCCAGGTCACCCCTCCACTTT
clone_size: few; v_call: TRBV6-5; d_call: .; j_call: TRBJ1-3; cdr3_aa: CASSSAGAGNTIYF; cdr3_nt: TGTGCCAGCAGTTCGGCGGGGGCTGGAAACACCATATATTTT
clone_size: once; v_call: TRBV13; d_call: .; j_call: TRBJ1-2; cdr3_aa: CASEPMINYGYTF; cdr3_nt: TGTGCCAGCGAGCCCATGATTAACTATGGCTACACCTTC
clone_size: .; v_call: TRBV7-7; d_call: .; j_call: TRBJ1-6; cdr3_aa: CASSLGVGSPLHF; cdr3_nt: TGTGCCAGCAGCTTAGGGGTGGGGTCACCCCTCCACTTT
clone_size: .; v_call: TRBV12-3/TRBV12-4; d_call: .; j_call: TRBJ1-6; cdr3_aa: CASIRSGGSGNSPLHF; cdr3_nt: TGTGCCAGCATCCGTTCGGGTGGCAGCGGCAATTCACCCCTCCACTTT
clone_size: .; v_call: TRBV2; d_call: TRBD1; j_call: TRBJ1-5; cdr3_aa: CASNGQGGDNQPQHF; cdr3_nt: TGTGCCAGCAATGGACAGGGTGGAGACAATCAGCCCCAGCATTTT
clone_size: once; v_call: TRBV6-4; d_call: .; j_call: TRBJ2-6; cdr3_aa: CASSDVAGSSGANVLTF; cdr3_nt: TGTGCCAGCAGTGACGTTGCGGGAAGCTCTGGGGCCAACGTCCTGACTTTC
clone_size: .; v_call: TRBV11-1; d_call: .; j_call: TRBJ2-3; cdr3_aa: CASSLGDGPAVF; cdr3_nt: TGTGCCAGCAGCTTAGGGGACGGTCCGGCGGTTTTT
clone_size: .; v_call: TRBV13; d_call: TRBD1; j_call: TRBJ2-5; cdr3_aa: CASRTGTGYQYF; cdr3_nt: TGTGCCAGCAGAACCGGGACAGGGTACCAGTACTTC
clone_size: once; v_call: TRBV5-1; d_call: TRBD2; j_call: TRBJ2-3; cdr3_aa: CASSSTSGRATDTQYF; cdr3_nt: TGCGCCAGCAGCTCAACCAGCGGGAGGGCCACAGATACGCAGTATTTT
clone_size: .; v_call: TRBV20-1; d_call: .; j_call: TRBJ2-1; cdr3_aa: CSAREGGPSPYNEQFF; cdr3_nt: TGCAGTGCTAGAGAGGGGGGGCCCTCCCCCTACAATGAGCAGTTCTTC
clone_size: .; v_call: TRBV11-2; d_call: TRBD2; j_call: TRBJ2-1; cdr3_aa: CASSLDRWTSADNEQFF; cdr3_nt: TGTGCCAGCAGCTTAGATAGGTGGACTAGCGCCGACAATGAGCAGTTCTTC
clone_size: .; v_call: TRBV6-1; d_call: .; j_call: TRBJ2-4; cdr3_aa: CASGVASTKNIQYF; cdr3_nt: TGTGCCAGCGGGGTAGCTAGTACCAAAAACATTCAGTACTTC
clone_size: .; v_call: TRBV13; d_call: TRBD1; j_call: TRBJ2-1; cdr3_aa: CASNSMTGGTGNEQFF; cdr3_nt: TGTGCCAGCAACAGCATGACAGGGGGAACGGGCAATGAGCAGTTCTTC
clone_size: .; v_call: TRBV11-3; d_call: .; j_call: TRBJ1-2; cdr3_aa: CASSPSFGFYGYTF; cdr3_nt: TGTGCCAGCAGCCCTAGTTTTGGATTCTATGGCTACACCTTC
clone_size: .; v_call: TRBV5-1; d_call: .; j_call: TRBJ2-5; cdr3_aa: CASSISGTQETQYF; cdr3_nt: TGCGCCAGCAGCATTAGCGGAACACAAGAGACCCAGTACTTC
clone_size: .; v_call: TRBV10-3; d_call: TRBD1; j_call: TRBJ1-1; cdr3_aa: CAISINLQGRNTEAFF; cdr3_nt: TGTGCCATCAGTATAAACCTACAGGGGAGAAACACTGAAGCTTTCTTT
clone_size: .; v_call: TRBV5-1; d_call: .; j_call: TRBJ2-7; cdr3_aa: CASSLDDRTYEQYF; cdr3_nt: TGCGCCAGCAGCTTGGATGACAGAACCTACGAGCAGTACTTC